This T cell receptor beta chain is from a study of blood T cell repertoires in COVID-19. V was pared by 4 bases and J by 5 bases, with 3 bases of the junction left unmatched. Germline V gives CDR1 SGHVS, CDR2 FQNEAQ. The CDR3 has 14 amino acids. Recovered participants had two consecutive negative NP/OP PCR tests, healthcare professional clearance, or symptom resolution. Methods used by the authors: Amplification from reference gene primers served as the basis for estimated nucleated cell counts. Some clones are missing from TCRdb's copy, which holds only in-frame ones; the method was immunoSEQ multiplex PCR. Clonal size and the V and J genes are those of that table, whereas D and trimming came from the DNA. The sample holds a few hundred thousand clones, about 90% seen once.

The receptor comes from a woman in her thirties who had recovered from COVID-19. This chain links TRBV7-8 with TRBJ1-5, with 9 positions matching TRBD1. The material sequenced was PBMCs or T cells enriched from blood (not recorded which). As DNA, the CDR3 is TGTGCCAGCAGCTCCAGGGACAGGGATCAGCCCCAGCATTTT. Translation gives CASSSRDRDQPQHF.